Reported below is one T cell receptor beta chain. The antigen is undetermined. There are 14 residues in the CDR3. Trimming at V came to 5 bases and at J to 0 bases, leaving 4 bases not matched to a gene. CDR1 is GTSNPN and CDR2 is SVGIG in the germline V gene (reference sequence). This sample stems from a study of cytomegalovirus exposure and HLA in healthy donors. Study-level findings and limits: Prior analysis indicated that the majority of TCR beta V segments exhibited productivity approximately 87% or approximately 30% of the time.

The PCR ran on 60 Vbeta and 13 Jbeta primers. Profiling relied on immunoSEQ multiplex PCR, and the TCRdb table lists in-frame clones only, not all of them. The table lists approximately 170,000 clones, roughly 79% of them singletons. The clonotype comes from a woman between 40 and 55 years old in good health and CMV-seronegative. This chain connects TRBV30 to TRBJ1-1; the match to TRBD1 covers 9 bases. The sample comprised PBMCs. The CDR3 DNA sequence: TGTGCCTGGGGGACAGGGACTATGAACACTGAAGCTTTCTTT. Amino acids: CAWGTGTMNTEAFF. Drawing the rest from reference TRBV30 and TRBJ1-1, the complete variable domain is SQTIHQWPATLVQPVGSPLSLECTVEGTSNPNLYWYRQAAGRGLQLLFYSVGIGQISSEVPQNLSASRPQDRQFILSSKKLLLSDSGFYLCAWGTGTMNTEAFFGQGTRLTVV.